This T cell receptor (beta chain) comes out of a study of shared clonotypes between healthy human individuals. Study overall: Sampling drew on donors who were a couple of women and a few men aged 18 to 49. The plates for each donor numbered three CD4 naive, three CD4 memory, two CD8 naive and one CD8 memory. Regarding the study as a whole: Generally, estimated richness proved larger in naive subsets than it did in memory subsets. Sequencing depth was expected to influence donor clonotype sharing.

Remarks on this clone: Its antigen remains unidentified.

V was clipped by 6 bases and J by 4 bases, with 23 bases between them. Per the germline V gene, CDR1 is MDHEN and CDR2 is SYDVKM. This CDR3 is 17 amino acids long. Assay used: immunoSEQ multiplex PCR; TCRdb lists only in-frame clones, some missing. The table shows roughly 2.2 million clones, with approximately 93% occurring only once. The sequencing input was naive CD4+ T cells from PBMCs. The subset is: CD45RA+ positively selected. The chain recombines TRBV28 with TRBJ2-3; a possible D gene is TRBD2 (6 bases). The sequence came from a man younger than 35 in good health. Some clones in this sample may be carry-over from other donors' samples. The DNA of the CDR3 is TGTGCCAGCAGCCCTCTGGTTGGCGGGACTTTTGCAGATACGCAGTATTTT. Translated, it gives CASSPLVGGTFADTQYF.